Detailed here is one T cell receptor beta chain. With 3 bases removed from V and 6 bases from J, the gap between germline ends came to 12 bases. CDR1 SGDLS and CDR2 YYNGEE come from the germline V gene. CDR3 length equals 14 residues. Methods used by the authors: From reference gene primer amplification, estimates of nucleated cell counts were derived. The repertoire was sequenced with immunoSEQ multiplex PCR; TCRdb's copy has only in-frame clones and lacks some. The DNA gave D and trimming, while V, J and clone size come from that table. The data show about 150,000 clones, roughly 90% seen once. These data originate in a study of blood T cell repertoires in COVID-19. Study in general: Sites across the United States, Italy and Spain contributed samples from acute and convalescent COVID-19. PBMCs, B-cell-depleted T cells, or T cells provided the cDNA or gDNA that made up the material.

The receptor comes from a human donor in a cohort sampled during active COVID-19. The chain combines TRBV9 with TRBJ2-2, with TRBD1 as a possible D gene (6 bases). Material: peripheral blood. Here the CDR3 reads CASSAVQGAGELFF. The CDR3 nucleotides are TGTGCCAGCAGCGCCGTACAGGGAGCCGGGGAGCTGTTTTTT.